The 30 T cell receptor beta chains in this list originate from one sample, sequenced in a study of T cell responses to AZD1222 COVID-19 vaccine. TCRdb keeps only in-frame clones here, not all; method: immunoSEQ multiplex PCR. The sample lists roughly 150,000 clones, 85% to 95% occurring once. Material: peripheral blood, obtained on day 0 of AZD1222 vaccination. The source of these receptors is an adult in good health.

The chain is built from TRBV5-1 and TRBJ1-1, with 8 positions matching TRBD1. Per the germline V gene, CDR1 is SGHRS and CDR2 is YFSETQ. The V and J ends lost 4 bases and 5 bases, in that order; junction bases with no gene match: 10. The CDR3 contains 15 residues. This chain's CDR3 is CASSLPPGGRTEAFF. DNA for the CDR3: TGCGCCAGCAGCCTACCCCCAGGGGGCAGGACTGAAGCTTTCTTT.

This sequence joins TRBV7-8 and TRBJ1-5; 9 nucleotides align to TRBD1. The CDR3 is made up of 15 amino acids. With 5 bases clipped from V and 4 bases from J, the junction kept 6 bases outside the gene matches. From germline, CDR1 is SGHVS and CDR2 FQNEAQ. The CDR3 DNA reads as TGTGCCAGCAGCCGAATGACAGGGGGTAATCAGCCCCAGCATTTT. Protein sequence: CASSRMTGGNQPQHF.

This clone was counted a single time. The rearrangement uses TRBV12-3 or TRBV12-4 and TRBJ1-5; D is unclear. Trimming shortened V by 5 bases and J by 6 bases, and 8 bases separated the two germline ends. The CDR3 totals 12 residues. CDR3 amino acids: CASSPTLQPQHF. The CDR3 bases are TGTGCCAGCAGTCCCACCCTTCAGCCCCAGCATTTT.

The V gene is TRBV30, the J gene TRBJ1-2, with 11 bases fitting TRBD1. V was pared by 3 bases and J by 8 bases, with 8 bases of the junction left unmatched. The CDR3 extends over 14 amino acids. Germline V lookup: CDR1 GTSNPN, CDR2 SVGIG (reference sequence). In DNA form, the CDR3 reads TGTGCCTGGAGCACCGGACAGGGGGCGAGAGGCTACACCTTC. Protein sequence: CAWSTGQGARGYTF. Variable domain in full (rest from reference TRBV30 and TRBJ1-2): SQTIHQWPATLVQPVGSPLSLECTVEGTSNPNLYWYRQAAGRGLQLLFYSVGIGQISSEVPQNLSASRPQDRQFILSSKKLLLSDSGFYLCAWSTGQGARGYTFGSGTRLTVV.

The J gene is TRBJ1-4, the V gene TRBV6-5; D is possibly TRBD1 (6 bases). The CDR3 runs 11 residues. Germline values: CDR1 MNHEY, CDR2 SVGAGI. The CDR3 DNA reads TGTGCAAGTCGAGGGGGTGAAAAACTGTTTTTT. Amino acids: CASRGGEKLFF.

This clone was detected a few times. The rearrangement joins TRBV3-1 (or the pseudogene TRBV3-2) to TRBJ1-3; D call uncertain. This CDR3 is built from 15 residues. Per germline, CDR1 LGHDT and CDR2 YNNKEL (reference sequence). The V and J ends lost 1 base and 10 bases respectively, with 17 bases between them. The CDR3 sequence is CASSQGRRVEGTIYF. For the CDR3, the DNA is TGTGCCAGCAGCCAAGGACGGCGGGTTGAAGGGACCATATATTTT.

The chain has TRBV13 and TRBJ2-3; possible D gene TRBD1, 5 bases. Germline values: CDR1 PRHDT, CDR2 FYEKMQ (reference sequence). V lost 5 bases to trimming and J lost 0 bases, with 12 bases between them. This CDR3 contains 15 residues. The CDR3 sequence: CASSHDSLSTDTQYF. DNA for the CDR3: TGTGCCAGCAGCCATGACAGCCTAAGCACAGATACGCAGTATTTT. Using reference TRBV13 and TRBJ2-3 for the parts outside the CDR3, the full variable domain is AAGVIQSPRHLIKEKRETATLKCYPIPRHDTVYWYQQGPGQDPQFLISFYEKMQSDKGSIPDRFSAQQFSDYHSELNMSSLELGDSALYFCASSHDSLSTDTQYFGPGTRLTVL.

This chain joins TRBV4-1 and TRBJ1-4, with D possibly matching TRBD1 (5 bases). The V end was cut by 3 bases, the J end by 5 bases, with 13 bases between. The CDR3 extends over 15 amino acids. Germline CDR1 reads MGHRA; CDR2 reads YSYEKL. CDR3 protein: CASSQAPGRNEKLFF. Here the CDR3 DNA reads TGCGCCAGCAGCCAGGCCCCGGGACGGAATGAAAAACTGTTTTTT.

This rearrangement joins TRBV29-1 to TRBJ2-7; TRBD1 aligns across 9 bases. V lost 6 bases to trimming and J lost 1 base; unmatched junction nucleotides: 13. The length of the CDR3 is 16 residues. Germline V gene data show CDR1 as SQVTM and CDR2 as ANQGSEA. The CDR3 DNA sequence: TGCAGCGTCGCGACGGGACAGGGTCCAGTTTCCTACGAGCAGTACTTC. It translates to CSVATGQGPVSYEQYF.

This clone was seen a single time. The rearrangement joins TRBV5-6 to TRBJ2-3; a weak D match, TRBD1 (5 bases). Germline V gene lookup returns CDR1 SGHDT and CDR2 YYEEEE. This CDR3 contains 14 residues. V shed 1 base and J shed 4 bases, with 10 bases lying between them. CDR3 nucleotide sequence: TGTGCCAGCAGCTTGTACGGCAGGGCAGATACGCAGTATTTT. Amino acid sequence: CASSLYGRADTQYF.

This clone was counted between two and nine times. The CDR3 spells CASSQDRGGTGKNYGYTF. CDR3 sequence (DNA): TGTGCCAGCAGCCAAGATCGGGGGGGGACAGGGAAAAACTATGGCTACACCTTC. The J gene is TRBJ1-2, the V gene TRBV3-1 (or the pseudogene TRBV3-2); 9 bases align to TRBD1. Germline assignment: CDR1 LGHDT and CDR2 YNNKEL (reference sequence). J lost 2 bases, V lost 0 bases, and 10 bases had no gene match. The CDR3 loop spans 18 amino acids.

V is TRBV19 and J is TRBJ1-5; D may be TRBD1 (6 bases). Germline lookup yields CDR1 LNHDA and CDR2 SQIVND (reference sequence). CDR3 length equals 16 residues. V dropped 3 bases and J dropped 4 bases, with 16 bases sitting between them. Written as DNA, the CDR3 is TGTGCCAGTAGTATGTATGGGGGCGCCGGGAATCAGCCCCAGCATTTT. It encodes CASSMYGGAGNQPQHF.

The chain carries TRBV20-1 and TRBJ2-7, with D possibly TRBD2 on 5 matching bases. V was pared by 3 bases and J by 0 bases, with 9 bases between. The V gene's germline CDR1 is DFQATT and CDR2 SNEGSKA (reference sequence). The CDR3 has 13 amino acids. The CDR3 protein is CSASPGVSYEQYF. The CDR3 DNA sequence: TGCAGTGCTAGTCCCGGGGTCTCCTACGAGCAGTACTTC.

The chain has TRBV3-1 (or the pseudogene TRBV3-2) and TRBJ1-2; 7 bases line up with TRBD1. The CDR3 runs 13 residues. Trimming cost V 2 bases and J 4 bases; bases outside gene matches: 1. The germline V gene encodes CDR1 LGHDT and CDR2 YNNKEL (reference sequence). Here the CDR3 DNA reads TGTGCCAGCAGCCAACAGGGGGGCTATGGCTACACCTTC. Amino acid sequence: CASSQQGGYGYTF.

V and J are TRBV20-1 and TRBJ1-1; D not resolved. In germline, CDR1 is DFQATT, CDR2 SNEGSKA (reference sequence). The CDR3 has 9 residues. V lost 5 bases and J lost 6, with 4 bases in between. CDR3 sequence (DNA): TGCAGTGCTTTCCCTGAAGCTTTCTTT. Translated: CSAFPEAFF.

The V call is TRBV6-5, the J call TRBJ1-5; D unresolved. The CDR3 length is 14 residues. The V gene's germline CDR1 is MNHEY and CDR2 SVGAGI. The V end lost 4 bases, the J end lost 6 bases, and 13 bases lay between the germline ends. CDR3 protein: CASSSIVAGQPQHF. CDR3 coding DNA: TGTGCCAGCAGTTCGATTGTCGCGGGTCAGCCCCAGCATTTT.

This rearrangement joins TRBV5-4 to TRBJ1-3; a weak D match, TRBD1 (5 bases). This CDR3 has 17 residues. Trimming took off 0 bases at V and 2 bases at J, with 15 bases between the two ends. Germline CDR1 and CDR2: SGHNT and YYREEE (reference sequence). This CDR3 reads CASSLGPPGVTGNTIYF. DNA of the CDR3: TGTGCCAGCAGCTTGGGCCCTCCGGGGGTCACTGGAAACACCATATATTTT.

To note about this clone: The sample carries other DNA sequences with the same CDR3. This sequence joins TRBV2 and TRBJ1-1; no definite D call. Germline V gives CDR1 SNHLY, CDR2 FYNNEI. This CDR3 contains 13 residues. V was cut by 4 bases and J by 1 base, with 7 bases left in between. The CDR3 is CASSAGENTEAFF. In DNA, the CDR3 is TGTGCCAGCAGTGCCGGGGAGAACACTGAAGCTTTCTTT.

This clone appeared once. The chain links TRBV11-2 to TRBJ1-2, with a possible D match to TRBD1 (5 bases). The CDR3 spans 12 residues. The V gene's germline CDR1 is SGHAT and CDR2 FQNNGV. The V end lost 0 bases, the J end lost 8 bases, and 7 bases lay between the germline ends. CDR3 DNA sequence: TGTGCCAGCAGCTTAGAGGGGCGGGGCTACACCTTC. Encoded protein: CASSLEGRGYTF.

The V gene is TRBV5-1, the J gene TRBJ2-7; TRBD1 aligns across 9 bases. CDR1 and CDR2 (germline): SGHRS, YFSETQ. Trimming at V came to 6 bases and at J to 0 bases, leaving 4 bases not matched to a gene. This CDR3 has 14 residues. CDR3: CASKGDRVSYEQYF. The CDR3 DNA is TGCGCCAGCAAGGGGGACAGGGTCTCCTACGAGCAGTACTTC.

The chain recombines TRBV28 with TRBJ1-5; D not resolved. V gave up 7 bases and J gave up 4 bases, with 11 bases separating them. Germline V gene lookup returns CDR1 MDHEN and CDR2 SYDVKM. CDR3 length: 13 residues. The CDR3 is CASTGRDNQPQHF. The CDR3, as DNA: TGTGCCAGCACCGGTAGGGATAATCAGCCCCAGCATTTT. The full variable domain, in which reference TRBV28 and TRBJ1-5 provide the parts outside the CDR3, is DVKVTQSSRYLVKRTGEKVFLECVQDMDHENMFWYRQDPGLGLRLIYFSYDVKMKEKGDIPEGYSVSREKKERFSLILESASTNQTSMYLCASTGRDNQPQHFGDGTRLSIL.

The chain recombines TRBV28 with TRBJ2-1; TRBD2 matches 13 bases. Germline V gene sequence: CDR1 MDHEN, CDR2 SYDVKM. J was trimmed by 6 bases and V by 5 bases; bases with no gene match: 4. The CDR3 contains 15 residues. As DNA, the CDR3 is TGTGCCAGCAGTACCGGGACTAGCGGGGTCAATGAGCAGTTCTTC. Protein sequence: CASSTGTSGVNEQFF.

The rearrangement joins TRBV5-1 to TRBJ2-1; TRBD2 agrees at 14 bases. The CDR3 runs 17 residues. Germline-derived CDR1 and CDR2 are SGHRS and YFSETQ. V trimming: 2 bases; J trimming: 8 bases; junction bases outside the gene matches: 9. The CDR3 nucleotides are TGCGCCAGCAGCTTTGGGATGGGACTAGCGGGAGAGGATGAGCAGTTCTTC. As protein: CASSFGMGLAGEDEQFF.

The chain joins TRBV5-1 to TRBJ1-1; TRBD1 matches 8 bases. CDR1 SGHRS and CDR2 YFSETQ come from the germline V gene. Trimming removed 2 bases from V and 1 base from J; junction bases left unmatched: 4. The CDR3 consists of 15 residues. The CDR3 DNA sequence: TGCGCCAGCAGCTTCACGGACAGGGAGAACACTGAAGCTTTCTTT. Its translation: CASSFTDRENTEAFF.

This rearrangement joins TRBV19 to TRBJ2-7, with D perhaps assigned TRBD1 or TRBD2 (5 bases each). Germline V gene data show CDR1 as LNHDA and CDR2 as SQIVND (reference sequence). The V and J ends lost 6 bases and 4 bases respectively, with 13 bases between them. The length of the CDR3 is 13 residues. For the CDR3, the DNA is TGTGCCAGTAGCGGGACGGATGGGTACGAGCAGTACTTC. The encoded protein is CASSGTDGYEQYF.

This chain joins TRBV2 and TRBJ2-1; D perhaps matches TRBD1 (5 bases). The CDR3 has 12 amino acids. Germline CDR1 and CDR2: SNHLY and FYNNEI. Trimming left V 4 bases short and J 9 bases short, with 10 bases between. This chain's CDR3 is CASSGIGAEQFF. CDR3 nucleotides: TGTGCCAGCAGTGGGATAGGGGCTGAGCAGTTCTTC.

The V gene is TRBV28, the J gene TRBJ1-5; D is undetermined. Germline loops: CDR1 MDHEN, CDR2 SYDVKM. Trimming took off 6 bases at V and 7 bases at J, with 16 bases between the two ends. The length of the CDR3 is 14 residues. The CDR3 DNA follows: TGTGCCAGCAGCCCCTTAGGGATTAAACAGCCCCAGCATTTT. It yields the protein CASSPLGIKQPQHF.

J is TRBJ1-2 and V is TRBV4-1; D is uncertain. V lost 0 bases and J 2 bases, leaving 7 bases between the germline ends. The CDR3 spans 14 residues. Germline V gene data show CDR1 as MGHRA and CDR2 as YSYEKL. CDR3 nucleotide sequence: TGCGCCAGCAGCCAAGAGGGCAGAAACTATGGCTACACCTTC. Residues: CASSQEGRNYGYTF.

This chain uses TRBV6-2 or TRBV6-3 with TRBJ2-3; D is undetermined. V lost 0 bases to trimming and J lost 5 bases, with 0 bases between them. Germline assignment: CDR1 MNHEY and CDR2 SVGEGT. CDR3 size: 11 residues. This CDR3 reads CASSYSDTQYF. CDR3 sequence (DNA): TGTGCCAGCAGTTACTCAGATACGCAGTATTTT.

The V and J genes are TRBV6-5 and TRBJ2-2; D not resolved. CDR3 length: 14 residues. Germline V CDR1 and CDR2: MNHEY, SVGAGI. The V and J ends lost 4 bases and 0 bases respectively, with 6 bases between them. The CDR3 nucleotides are TGTGCCAGCAGTTCCTCGGCGAACACCGGGGAGCTGTTTTTT. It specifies CASSSSANTGELFF.